This is a list of T cell receptor beta chains from one sample in a study of control samples from healthy donors and cancer patients. The assay was immunoSEQ multiplex PCR, and TCRdb's table has in-frame clones only and misses some. The sample shows approximately 170,000 clones, roughly 90% of them seen only once. The sequenced sample was blood. All receptors derive from a woman aged 25 to 39 in good health. The CDR3 runs from the conserved cysteine through the conserved F or W. The D gene is left open where the match is weak. The size field is filled for only some rows; it gives once, few, many or a size class.

cdr3_length j_call d_call v_call clone_size cdr3_aa cdr3_nt
16 TRBJ1-4 TRBD1 TRBV24-1 . CATSDRTDRGNEKLFF TGTGCCACCAGTGATAGGACGGACAGGGGGAATGAAAAACTGTTTTTT
16 TRBJ1-2 . TRBV7-9 once CASSPVWEHFNYGYTF TGTGCCAGCAGCCCCGTGTGGGAACATTTTAACTATGGCTACACCTTC
14 TRBJ2-1 . TRBV18 . CASSGTVAYNEQFF TGTGCCAGCTCAGGGACTGTGGCCTACAATGAGCAGTTCTTC
14 TRBJ2-7 TRBD1 TRBV9 . CASSVEGAAYEQYF TGTGCCAGCAGCGTAGAGGGGGCCGCCTACGAGCAGTACTTC
14 TRBJ2-5 . TRBV4-1 . CASSQVGGRETQYF TGCGCCAGCAGCCAAGTGGGGGGCCGGGAGACCCAGTACTTC
16 TRBJ2-3 TRBD2 TRBV7-9 . CASSRTSGRASDTQYF TGTGCCAGCAGCCGGACTAGCGGGAGGGCCTCAGATACGCAGTATTTT
8 TRBJ2-4 . TRBV27 . CASSPPYF TGTGCCAGCAGCCCCCCTTACTTC
11 TRBJ2-1 . TRBV9 . CASSVENEQFF TGTGCCAGCAGCGTAGAGAATGAGCAGTTCTTC
15 TRBJ1-2 . TRBV4-2 . CASSDSVGRNYGYTF TGTGCCAGCAGCGACTCAGTGGGGCGTAACTATGGCTACACCTTC
12 TRBJ2-7 . TRBV28 . CASSLSSYEQYF TGTGCCAGCAGTTTAAGCTCCTACGAGCAGTACTTC
14 TRBJ1-4 TRBD1 TRBV6-5 . CASREDRAIEKLFF TGTGCCAGCAGAGAGGACAGGGCGATTGAAAAACTGTTTTTT
17 TRBJ1-5 . TRBV10-2 once CASSEPPRASSNQPQHF TGCGCCAGCAGTGAGCCACCGAGGGCCTCTAGCAATCAGCCCCAGCATTTT
15 TRBJ1-6 TRBD1 TRBV19 . CASSLTGAKYSPLHF TGTGCCAGTAGTCTGACAGGGGCTAAGTATTCACCCCTCCACTTT
15 TRBJ2-3 TRBD2 TRBV7-8 . CASSLTLAGSDTQYF TGTGCCAGCAGCTTAACACTAGCGGGGTCAGATACGCAGTATTTT
14 TRBJ2-1 . TRBV30 . CAWSVRLRTNEQFF TGTGCCTGGAGTGTACGGCTTAGAACCAATGAGCAGTTCTTC
15 TRBJ1-2 . TRBV4-1 . CASSQEGRFNYGYTF TGCGCCAGCAGCCAAGAAGGACGGTTTAACTATGGCTACACCTTC
12 TRBJ1-4 . TRBV2 . CASRPKAEKLFF TGTGCCAGCAGGCCTAAGGCGGAAAAACTGTTTTTT
14 TRBJ2-1 . TRBV5-4 . CASQGGESGDEQFF TGTGCCAGCCAGGGGGGGGAGTCGGGCGATGAGCAGTTCTTC
15 TRBJ2-7 . TRBV28 . CASSLLDSNYYEQYF TGTGCCAGCAGTCTCCTGGACAGCAATTACTACGAGCAGTACTTC
15 TRBJ2-5 TRBD2 TRBV7-2 . CASSSPRAGGETQYF TGTGCCAGCAGCTCTCCCCGCGCGGGAGGGGAGACCCAGTACTTC
15 TRBJ2-7 TRBD1 TRBV4-2 . CASSQVDRGSYEQYF TGTGCCAGCAGCCAAGTCGACAGGGGCTCCTACGAGCAGTACTTC
13 TRBJ1-6 . TRBV6-1 . CASSEPGNSPLHF TGTGCCAGCAGTGAACCCGGTAATTCACCCCTCCACTTT